This T cell receptor beta chain derives from a study of tumor and adjacent non-tumor tissue in lung cancer. J was trimmed by 4 bases and V by 1 base; bases with no gene match: 6. Germline assignment: CDR1 DFQATT and CDR2 SNEGSKA (reference sequence). There are 16 residues in the CDR3. In this sample, this clonotype turned up once. A much larger clone lies one base from this, so it may be a read error. RNA was extracted from bulk tissue without any cell sorting. TCRbeta libraries were built with three rounds of nested PCR, modified from ARM-PCR. TCRdb redid the calling of the multiplex PCR reads with MiXCR, one entry per CDR3 protein. The table records 65,000 to 90,000 distinct CDR3 sequences, roughly 75% of them present only once.

The sequenced material came from lung tumor tissue. The source is a woman in her 70s with non-small cell lung cancer. The genes are TRBV20-1 and TRBJ2-3; 12 nucleotides match TRBD2. DNA of the CDR3: TGCAGTGCTAGAGGACTAGCGGGAGCGTTCTCAGATACGCAGTATTTT. Translating it yields CSARGLAGAFSDTQYF.